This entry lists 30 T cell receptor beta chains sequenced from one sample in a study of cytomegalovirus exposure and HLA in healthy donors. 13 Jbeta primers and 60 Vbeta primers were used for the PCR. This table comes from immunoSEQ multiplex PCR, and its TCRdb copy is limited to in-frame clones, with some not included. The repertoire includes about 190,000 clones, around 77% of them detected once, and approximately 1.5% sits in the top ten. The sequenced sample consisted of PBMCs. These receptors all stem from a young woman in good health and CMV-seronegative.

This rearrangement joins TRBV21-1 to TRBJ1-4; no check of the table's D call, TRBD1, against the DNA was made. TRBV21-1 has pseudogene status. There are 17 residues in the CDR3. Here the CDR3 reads CASSRTGGATTNEKLFF. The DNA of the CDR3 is TGTGCCAGCAGCCGGACAGGGGGAGCTACAACTAATGAAAAACTGTTTTTT.

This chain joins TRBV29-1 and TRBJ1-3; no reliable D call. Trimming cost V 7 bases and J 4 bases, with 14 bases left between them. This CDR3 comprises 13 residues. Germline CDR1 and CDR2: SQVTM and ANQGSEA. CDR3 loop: CSGGEGSGNTIYF. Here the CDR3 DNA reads TGCAGCGGGGGAGAGGGATCCGGAAACACCATATATTTT.

The CDR3 loop is CASSYGTSSYNEQFF. For the CDR3, the DNA is TGTGCCAGCAGTTACGGGACTAGCTCCTACAATGAGCAGTTCTTC. The V gene is TRBV6-5, the J gene TRBJ2-1; TRBD2 agrees at 8 bases. V gave up 2 bases and J gave up 0 bases; unmatched junction bases: 0. In germline, CDR1 is MNHEY, CDR2 SVGAGI. The CDR3 is 15 amino acids.

CDR3 bases: TGTGCCAGCAGTTTAGGCCGAAATGGCTACACCTTC. As protein: CASSLGRNGYTF. The chain links TRBV28 to TRBJ1-2; unclear D gene. V shed 2 bases and J shed 6 bases, with 7 bases lying between them. Germline CDR1 and CDR2: MDHEN and SYDVKM. The CDR3 runs 12 residues.

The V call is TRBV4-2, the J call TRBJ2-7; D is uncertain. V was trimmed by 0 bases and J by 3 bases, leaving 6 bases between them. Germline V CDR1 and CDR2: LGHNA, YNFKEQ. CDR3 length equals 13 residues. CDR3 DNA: TGTGCCAGCAGCCAAGATCGGAGCTACGAGCAGTACTTC. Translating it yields CASSQDRSYEQYF.

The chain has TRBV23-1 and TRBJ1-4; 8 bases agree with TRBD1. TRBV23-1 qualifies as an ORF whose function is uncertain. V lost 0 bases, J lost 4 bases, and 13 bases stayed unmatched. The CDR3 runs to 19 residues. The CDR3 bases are TGCGCCAGCAGTCAATCGCCAGGGGGCGCGGGTTCGGTTAATGAAAAACTGTTTTTT. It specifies CASSQSPGGAGSVNEKLFF.

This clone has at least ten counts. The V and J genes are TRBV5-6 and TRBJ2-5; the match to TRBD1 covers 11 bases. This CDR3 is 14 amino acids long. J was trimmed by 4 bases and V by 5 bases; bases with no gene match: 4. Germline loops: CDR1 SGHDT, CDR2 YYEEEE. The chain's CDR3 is CASSWDRGAETQYF. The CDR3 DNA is TGTGCCAGCAGTTGGGACAGGGGGGCAGAGACCCAGTACTTC.

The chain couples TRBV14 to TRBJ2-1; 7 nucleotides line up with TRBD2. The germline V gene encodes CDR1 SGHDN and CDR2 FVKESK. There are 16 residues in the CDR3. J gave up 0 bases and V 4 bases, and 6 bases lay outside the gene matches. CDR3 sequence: CASSPLLAVSYNEQFF. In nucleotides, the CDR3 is TGTGCCAGCAGCCCCCTCCTAGCGGTCTCCTACAATGAGCAGTTCTTC.

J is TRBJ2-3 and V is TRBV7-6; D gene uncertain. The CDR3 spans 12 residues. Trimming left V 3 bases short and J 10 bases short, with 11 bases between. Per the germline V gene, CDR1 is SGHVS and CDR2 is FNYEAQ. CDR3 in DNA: TGTGCCAGCAGCTTTGATGGTCTATCGCAGTATTTT. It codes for CASSFDGLSQYF.

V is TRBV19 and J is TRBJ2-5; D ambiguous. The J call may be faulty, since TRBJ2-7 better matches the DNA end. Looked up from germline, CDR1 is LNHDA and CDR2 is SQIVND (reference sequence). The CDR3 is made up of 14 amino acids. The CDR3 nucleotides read TGTGCCAGTAGCGACAACCCCTTACCGTACGAGCAGTACTTC. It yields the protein CASSDNPLPYEQYF.

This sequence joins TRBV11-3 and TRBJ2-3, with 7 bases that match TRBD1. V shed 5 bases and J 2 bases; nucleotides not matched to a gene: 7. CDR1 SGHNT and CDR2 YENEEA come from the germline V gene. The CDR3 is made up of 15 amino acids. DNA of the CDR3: TGTGCCAGCAGCCCCACCGGGACAGACACAGATACGCAGTATTTT. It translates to CASSPTGTDTDTQYF.

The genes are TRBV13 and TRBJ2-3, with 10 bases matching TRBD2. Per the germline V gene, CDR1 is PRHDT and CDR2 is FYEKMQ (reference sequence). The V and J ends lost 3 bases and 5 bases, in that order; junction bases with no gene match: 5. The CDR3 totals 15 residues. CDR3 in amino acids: CASSFPSGGLDTQYF. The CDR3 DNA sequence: TGTGCCAGCAGCTTCCCTAGCGGGGGATTAGATACGCAGTATTTT.

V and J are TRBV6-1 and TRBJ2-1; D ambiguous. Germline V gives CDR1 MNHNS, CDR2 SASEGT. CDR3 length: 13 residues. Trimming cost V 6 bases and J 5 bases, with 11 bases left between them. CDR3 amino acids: CASSPSPDNEQFF. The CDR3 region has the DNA TGTGCCAGCAGCCCTTCACCGGACAATGAGCAGTTCTTC.

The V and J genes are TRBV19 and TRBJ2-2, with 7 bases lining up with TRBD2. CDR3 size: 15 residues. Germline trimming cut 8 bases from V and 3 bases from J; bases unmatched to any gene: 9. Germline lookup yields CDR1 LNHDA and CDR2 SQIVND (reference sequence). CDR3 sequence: CASFSTSRYTGELFF. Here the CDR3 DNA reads TGTGCCAGTTTTTCGACTAGCCGATACACCGGGGAGCTGTTTTTT.

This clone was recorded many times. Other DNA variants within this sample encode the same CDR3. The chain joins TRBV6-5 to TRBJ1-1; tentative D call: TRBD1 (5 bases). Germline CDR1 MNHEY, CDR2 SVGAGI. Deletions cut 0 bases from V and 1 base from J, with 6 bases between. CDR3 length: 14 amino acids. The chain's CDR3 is CASSYSQGNTEAFF. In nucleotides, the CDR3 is TGTGCCAGCAGTTACTCCCAGGGGAACACTGAAGCTTTCTTT.

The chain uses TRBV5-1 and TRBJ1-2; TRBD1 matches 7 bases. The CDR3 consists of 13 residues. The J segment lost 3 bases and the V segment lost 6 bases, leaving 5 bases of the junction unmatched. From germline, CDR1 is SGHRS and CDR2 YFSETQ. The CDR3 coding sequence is TGCGCCAGCAACCGGGACAGAGACTATGGCTACACCTTC. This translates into CASNRDRDYGYTF.

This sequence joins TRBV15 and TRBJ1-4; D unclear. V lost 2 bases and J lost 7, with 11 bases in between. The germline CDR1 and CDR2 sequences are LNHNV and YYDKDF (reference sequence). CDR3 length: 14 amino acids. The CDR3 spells CATSRPLAAEKLFF. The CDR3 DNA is TGTGCCACCAGCAGACCTTTAGCAGCTGAAAAACTGTTTTTT.

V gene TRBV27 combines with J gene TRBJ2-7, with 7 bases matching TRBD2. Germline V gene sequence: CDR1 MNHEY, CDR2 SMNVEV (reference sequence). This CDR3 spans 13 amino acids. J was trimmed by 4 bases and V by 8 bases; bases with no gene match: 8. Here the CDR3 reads CASRRAGTYEQYF. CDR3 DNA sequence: TGTGCCAGCCGGAGAGCGGGAACTTACGAGCAGTACTTC.

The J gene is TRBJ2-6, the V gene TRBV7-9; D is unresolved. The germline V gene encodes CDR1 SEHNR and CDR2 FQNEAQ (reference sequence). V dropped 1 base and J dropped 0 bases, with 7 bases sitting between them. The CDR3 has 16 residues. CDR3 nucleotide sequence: TGTGCCAGCAGCTTAGTCCAGTACTCTGGGGCCAACGTCCTGACTTTC. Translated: CASSLVQYSGANVLTF.

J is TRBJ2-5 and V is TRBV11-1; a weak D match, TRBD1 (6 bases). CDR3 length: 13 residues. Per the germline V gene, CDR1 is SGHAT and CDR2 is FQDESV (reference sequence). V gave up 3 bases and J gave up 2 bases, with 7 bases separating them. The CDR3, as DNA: TGTGCCAGCAGCTTCGACAGGCAAGAGACCCAGTACTTC. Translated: CASSFDRQETQYF.

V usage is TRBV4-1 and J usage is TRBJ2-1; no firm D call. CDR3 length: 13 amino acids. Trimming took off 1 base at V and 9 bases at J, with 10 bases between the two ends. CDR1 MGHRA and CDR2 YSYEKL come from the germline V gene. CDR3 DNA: TGCGCCAGCAGCCAAGCGGGTATTGGTGAGCAGTTCTTC. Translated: CASSQAGIGEQFF.

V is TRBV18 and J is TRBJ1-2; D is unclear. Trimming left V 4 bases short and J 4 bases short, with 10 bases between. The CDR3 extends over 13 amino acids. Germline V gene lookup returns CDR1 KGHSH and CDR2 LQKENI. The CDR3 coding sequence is TGTGCCAGCTCACAAGACGCGGTCTATGGCTACACCTTC. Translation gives CASSQDAVYGYTF.

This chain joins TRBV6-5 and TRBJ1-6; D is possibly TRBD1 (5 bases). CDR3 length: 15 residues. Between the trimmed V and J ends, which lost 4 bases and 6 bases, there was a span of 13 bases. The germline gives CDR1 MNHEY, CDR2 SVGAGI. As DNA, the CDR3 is TGTGCCAGCAGTTCCCAGGGTTCGGGTAATTCACCCCTCCACTTT. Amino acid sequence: CASSSQGSGNSPLHF.

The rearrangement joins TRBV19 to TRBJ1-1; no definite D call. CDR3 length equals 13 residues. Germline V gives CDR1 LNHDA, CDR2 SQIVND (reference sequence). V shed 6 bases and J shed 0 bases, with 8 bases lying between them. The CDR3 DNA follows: TGTGCCAGTAGCTTACTGATGAACACTGAAGCTTTCTTT. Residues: CASSLLMNTEAFF.

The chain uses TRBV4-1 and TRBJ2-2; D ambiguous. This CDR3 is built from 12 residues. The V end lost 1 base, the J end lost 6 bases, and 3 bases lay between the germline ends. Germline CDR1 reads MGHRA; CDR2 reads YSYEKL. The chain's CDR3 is CASSQASGELFF. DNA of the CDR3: TGCGCCAGCAGCCAAGCTTCCGGGGAGCTGTTTTTT.

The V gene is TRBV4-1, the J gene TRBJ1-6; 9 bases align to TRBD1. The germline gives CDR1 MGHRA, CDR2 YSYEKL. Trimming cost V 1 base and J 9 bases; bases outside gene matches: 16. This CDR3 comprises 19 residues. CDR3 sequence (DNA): TGCGCCAGCAGCCAAGGGGGTGCGGGACAGGGCATTTTTTTTTCACCCCTCCACTTT. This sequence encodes CASSQGGAGQGIFFSPLHF.

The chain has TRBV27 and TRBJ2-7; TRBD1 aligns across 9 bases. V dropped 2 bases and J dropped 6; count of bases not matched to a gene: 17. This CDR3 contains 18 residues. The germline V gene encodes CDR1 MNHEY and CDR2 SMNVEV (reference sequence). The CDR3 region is CASSLLEEPGQGMSEQYF. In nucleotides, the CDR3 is TGTGCCAGCAGTTTACTTGAAGAACCGGGACAGGGTATGTCCGAGCAGTACTTC.

The chain's CDR3 is CASSGQGGGSPLHF. CDR3 DNA sequence: TGTGCCAGCAGCGGACAGGGGGGTGGTTCACCCCTCCACTTT. The chain uses TRBV9 and TRBJ1-6; 9 bases align to TRBD1. V shed 3 bases, J shed 9 bases, and the junction held 4 bases outside the gene matches. Germline V gene sequence: CDR1 SGDLS, CDR2 YYNGEE. The CDR3 loop spans 14 amino acids. Full variable domain (remainder filled in from reference TRBV9 and TRBJ1-6): DSGVTQTPKHLITATGQRVTLRCSPRSGDLSVYWYQQSLDQGLQFLIQYYNGEERAKGNILERFSAQQFPDLHSELNLSSLELGDSALYFCASSGQGGGSPLHFGNGTRLTVT.

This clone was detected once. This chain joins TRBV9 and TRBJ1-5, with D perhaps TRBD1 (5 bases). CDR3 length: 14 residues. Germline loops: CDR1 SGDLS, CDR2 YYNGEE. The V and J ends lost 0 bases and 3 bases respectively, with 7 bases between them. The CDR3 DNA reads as TGTGCCAGCAGCGTAGGGGGCTACAATCAGCCCCAGCATTTT. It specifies CASSVGGYNQPQHF.

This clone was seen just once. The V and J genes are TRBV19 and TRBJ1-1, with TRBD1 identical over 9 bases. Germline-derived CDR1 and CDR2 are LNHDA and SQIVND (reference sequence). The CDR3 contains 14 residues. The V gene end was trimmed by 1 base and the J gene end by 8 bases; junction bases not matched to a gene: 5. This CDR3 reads CASSIVGQGSEAFF. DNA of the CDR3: TGTGCCAGTAGTATAGTGGGACAGGGTTCCGAAGCTTTCTTT. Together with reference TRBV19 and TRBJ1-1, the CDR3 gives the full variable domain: DGGITQSPKYLFRKEGQNVTLSCEQNLNHDAMYWYRQDPGQGLRLIYYSQIVNDFQKGDIAEGYSVSREKKESFPLTVTSAQKNPTAFYLCASSIVGQGSEAFFGQGTRLTVV.